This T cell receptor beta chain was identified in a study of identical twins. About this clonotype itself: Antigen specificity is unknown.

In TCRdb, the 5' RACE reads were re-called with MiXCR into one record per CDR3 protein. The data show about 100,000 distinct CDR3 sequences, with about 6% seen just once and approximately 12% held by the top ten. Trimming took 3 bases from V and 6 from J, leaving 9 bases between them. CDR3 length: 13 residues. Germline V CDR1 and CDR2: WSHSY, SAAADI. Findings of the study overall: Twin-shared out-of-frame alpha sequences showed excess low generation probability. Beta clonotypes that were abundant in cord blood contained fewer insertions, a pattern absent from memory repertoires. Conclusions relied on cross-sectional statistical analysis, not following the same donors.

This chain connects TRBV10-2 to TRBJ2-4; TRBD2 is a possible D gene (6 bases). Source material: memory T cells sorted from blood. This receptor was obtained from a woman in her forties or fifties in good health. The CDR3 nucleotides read TGCGCCAGCAGTGATGGGAGGTCAAACATTCAGTACTTC. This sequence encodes CASSDGRSNIQYF.